This TCR beta chain was profiled in a study of long-term antiretroviral therapy in people with HIV. General study findings and limits: Clones with expansion before ART led the repertoire at all time points. Even long-term ART left TRB diversity below transplant donor controls, despite gains.

This was the immunoSEQ v3.0 assay at survey level. Here immunoSEQ multiplex PCR was the method, and the copy in TCRdb shows in-frame clones only, minus some. Of around 40,000 clones listed, about 94% are singletons. Points on this clone: Its antigen is not known.

This clonotype originated in a woman aged 45 to 65 with HIV. The material was unsorted PBMCs, obtained 4.1 years after starting antiretroviral therapy.

This chain's CDR3 is CASSLDSYNEQFF. The CDR3 region has the DNA TGTGCCAGCAGCTTGGACAGCTACAATGAGCAGTTCTTC. This chain links TRBV7-3 with TRBJ2-1; possible D gene TRBD1, 6 bases. The germline V gene encodes CDR1 SGHTA and CDR2 FQGTGA. V gave up 3 bases and J gave up 3 bases, with 6 bases separating them. The CDR3 has 13 residues.